Below, one T cell receptor beta chain is given with its context. This entry comes from a study of control samples from healthy donors and cancer patients. TCRdb's table, derived via immunoSEQ multiplex PCR, lists solely in-frame clones and lacks some. The sample shows 400,000 to 500,000 clones, 80% to 95% of them seen only once. The CDR3 is 12 amino acids. Trimming took off 2 bases at V and 5 bases at J, with 4 bases between the two ends. CDR1 is LNHDA, CDR2 SQIVND, per germline (reference sequence). The rearrangement joins TRBV19 to TRBJ2-1; D unclear. This clonotype was sampled from a man aged 35 to 55 with head and neck cancer. Input material: PBMCs. Written as DNA, the CDR3 is TGTGCCAGTAGTATATGGGACAATGAGCAGTTCTTC. Protein sequence: CASSIWDNEQFF.